Listed here are 24 T cell receptor beta chains from one sample, sequenced in a study of blood T cell repertoires in COVID-19. Only in-frame clones appear in the TCRdb table, and some are missing; sequencing was by immunoSEQ multiplex PCR. Of some 280,000 clones listed, 75% to 90% are singletons. The sequencing sample was made of peripheral blood. The receptors shown here come from a woman aged 55-69 years with acute or convalescent COVID-19.

The V call is TRBV7-2, the J call TRBJ1-1, with TRBD1 matching 7 bases. Germline lookup yields CDR1 SGHTA and CDR2 FQGNSA. This CDR3 region has 13 residues. The ends lost 5 bases at V and 1 base at J; junction bases unmatched: 1. The CDR3 protein is CASSQGGNTEAFF. For the CDR3, the DNA is TGTGCCAGCAGCCAGGGGGGGAACACTGAAGCTTTCTTT.

This sequence joins TRBV28 and TRBJ1-2; D gene unclear. The CDR3 has 11 amino acids. Germline CDR1 MDHEN, CDR2 SYDVKM. V lost 6 bases and J 8 bases, leaving 10 bases between the germline ends. The CDR3 here is CASRPRLGYTF. The CDR3, as DNA: TGTGCCAGCAGACCCAGACTGGGCTACACCTTC.

This clone was counted once. This chain connects TRBV21-1 to TRBJ2-6; whether TRBD1, the table's D call, matches the DNA was not checked. TRBV21-1 is a listed pseudogene. CDR3 length: 16 amino acids. The DNA for the CDR3 is TGTGCCAGCAGCAAAGTAAAGGGGGCTGGGGCCAACGTCCTGACTTTC. The encoded protein is CASSKVKGAGANVLTF.

The V call is TRBV4-2, the J call TRBJ2-1, with 9 nucleotides matching TRBD2. This CDR3 contains 17 residues. Germline-derived CDR1 and CDR2 are LGHNA and YNFKEQ. With V trimmed by 1 base and J by 8 bases, 12 bases remained unmatched. The DNA of the CDR3 is TGTGCCAGCAGCCAAGGACTGGCTAGCGGGACTCTGGATGAGCAGTTCTTC. Translated, it gives CASSQGLASGTLDEQFF.

The CDR3 protein is CAWTRSGNTIYF. As DNA, the CDR3 is TGTGCCTGGACGAGGTCTGGAAACACCATATATTTT. The chain is built from TRBV30 and TRBJ1-3; no definite D call. The V and J ends lost 4 bases and 1 base respectively, with 5 bases between them. Germline CDR1 reads GTSNPN; CDR2 reads SVGIG (reference sequence). This CDR3 has 12 amino acids.

This clone was seen only a few times. V is TRBV9 and J is TRBJ2-2, with 7 bases fitting TRBD1. Per the germline V gene, CDR1 is SGDLS and CDR2 is YYNGEE. The CDR3 loop spans 15 amino acids. After removal of 0 bases from V and 6 bases from J, the junction contained 5 bases not matched to a gene. This CDR3 reads CASSVATQGAGELFF. Here the CDR3 DNA reads TGTGCCAGCAGCGTAGCTACTCAGGGGGCCGGGGAGCTGTTTTTT.

The rearrangement uses TRBV28 and TRBJ1-2; D gene uncertain. The CDR3 loop spans 13 amino acids. CDR1 and CDR2 from the germline V gene are MDHEN and SYDVKM. V was trimmed by 2 bases and J by 8 bases, leaving 12 bases between them. The DNA of the CDR3 is TGTGCCAGCAGTTTAGAGGCCGGAGTCGGCTACACCTTC. Amino acids: CASSLEAGVGYTF.

The chain is built from TRBV5-1 and TRBJ2-2, with TRBD2 matching 7 bases. The CDR3 length is 14 residues. The ends lost 5 bases at V and 7 bases at J; junction bases unmatched: 8. Per germline, CDR1 SGHRS and CDR2 YFSETQ. CDR3: CASSQGGPIGELFF. CDR3 coding DNA: TGCGCCAGCAGTCAGGGAGGGCCAATCGGGGAGCTGTTTTTT.

This clone was seen once. The V gene is TRBV4-1, the J gene TRBJ2-4; D might be TRBD2 (5 bases). CDR1 is MGHRA and CDR2 is YSYEKL in the germline V gene. The V gene lost 0 bases and the J gene lost 2 bases, with 14 bases spanning the gap. This CDR3 has 17 amino acids. CDR3 in amino acids: CASSQDGSSSTKNIQYF. The CDR3 DNA sequence: TGCGCCAGCAGCCAAGATGGGTCTAGCAGTACCAAAAACATTCAGTACTTC.

The chain uses TRBV7-3 and TRBJ1-6; D is unclear. Germline values: CDR1 SGHTA, CDR2 FQGTGA. CDR3 length: 14 residues. The V end was cut by 1 base, the J end by 6 bases, with 7 bases between. The CDR3: CASSLREINSPLHF. CDR3 in DNA: TGTGCCAGCAGCTTAAGAGAGATTAATTCACCCCTCCACTTT.

The chain uses TRBV10-3 and TRBJ2-3, with 8 bases fitting TRBD2. The germline V gene encodes CDR1 ENHRY and CDR2 SYGVKD. The CDR3 runs 13 residues. V dropped 11 bases and J dropped 3; count of bases not matched to a gene: 7. The DNA of the CDR3 is TGTGCCTCAAACGGGGGGGAAACAGATACGCAGTATTTT. It codes for CASNGGETDTQYF.

The chain has TRBV19 and TRBJ2-5, with 7 bases identical to TRBD1. Germline loops: CDR1 LNHDA, CDR2 SQIVND (reference sequence). CDR3 length: 14 residues. V trimming: 4 bases; J trimming: 5 bases; junction bases outside the gene matches: 7. The CDR3 loop is CASSNQGVGETQYF. CDR3 nucleotide sequence: TGTGCCAGTAGTAACCAGGGGGTAGGGGAGACCCAGTACTTC. The full variable domain, in which reference TRBV19 and TRBJ2-5 provide the parts outside the CDR3, is DGGITQSPKYLFRKEGQNVTLSCEQNLNHDAMYWYRQDPGQGLRLIYYSQIVNDFQKGDIAEGYSVSREKKESFPLTVTSAQKNPTAFYLCASSNQGVGETQYFGPGTRLLVL.

This rearrangement joins TRBV11-2 to TRBJ2-1; no firm D call. V was clipped by 5 bases and J by 7 bases, with 9 bases between them. CDR1 and CDR2 from the germline V gene are SGHAT and FQNNGV. CDR3 length: 12 residues. CDR3 sequence (DNA): TGTGCCAGCAGCCCGTCCCGGAATGAGCAGTTCTTC. Amino acids: CASSPSRNEQFF.

The chain combines TRBV19 with TRBJ2-7; 13 bases map to TRBD2. CDR1 and CDR2 from the germline V gene are LNHDA and SQIVND (reference sequence). CDR3 length equals 16 residues. V was pared by 6 bases and J by 6 bases, with 11 bases of the junction left unmatched. CDR3 DNA: TGTGCCAGTAGCAGGGGACTAGCGGGACGAGACGGCGAGCAGTACTTC. The encoded protein is CASSRGLAGRDGEQYF.

V and J are TRBV2 and TRBJ2-7, with 7 bases identical to TRBD1. CDR1 and CDR2 from the germline V gene are SNHLY and FYNNEI. With V trimmed by 5 bases and J by 0 bases, 7 bases remained unmatched. The CDR3 contains 15 residues. This chain's CDR3 is CASSPDRDSSYEQYF. In nucleotides, the CDR3 is TGTGCCAGCAGTCCCGACAGGGACAGCTCCTACGAGCAGTACTTC. The full variable domain, in which reference TRBV2 and TRBJ2-7 provide the parts outside the CDR3, is EPEVTQTPSHQVTQMGQEVILRCVPISNHLYFYWYRQILGQKVEFLVSFYNNEISEKSEIFDDQFSVERPDGSNFTLKIRSTKLEDSAMYFCASSPDRDSSYEQYFGPGTRLTVT.

The gene calls are TRBV29-1 and TRBJ2-1, with D maybe TRBD2 (7 bases). The CDR3 length is 13 residues. V gave up 7 bases and J gave up 8 bases, with 18 bases separating them. Germline CDR1 is SQVTM and CDR2 is ANQGSEA. The CDR3 DNA reads TGCAGCGGGGAGGGGGACCTTCCGGATGAGCAGTTCTTC. Amino acid sequence: CSGEGDLPDEQFF.

V and J are TRBV15 and TRBJ2-7, with D perhaps TRBD1 (6 bases). The CDR3 runs 15 residues. The germline CDR1 and CDR2 sequences are LNHNV and YYDKDF (reference sequence). Deletions cut 0 bases from V and 1 base from J, with 10 bases between. The CDR3 loop reads CATSREGARSYEQYF. DNA for the CDR3: TGTGCCACCAGCAGAGAGGGGGCCCGTTCCTACGAGCAGTACTTC.

The chain uses TRBV19 and TRBJ1-3; 8 bases line up with TRBD1. CDR3 length equals 17 residues. The germline V gene has CDR1 LNHDA and CDR2 SQIVND (reference sequence). The V segment lost 3 bases and the J segment 1 base; nucleotides outside the gene matches: 8. The CDR3 is CASSIRGQAISGNTIYF. CDR3 DNA sequence: TGTGCCAGTAGTATTCGGGGACAGGCCATTTCTGGAAACACCATATATTTT.

This clone was recorded once. The chain is built from TRBV4-2 and TRBJ2-7, with D uncertain. V was trimmed by 3 bases and J by 3 bases, leaving 9 bases between them. The CDR3 is 13 residues long. Germline values: CDR1 LGHNA, CDR2 YNFKEQ. The CDR3 DNA reads TGTGCCAGCAGCCAGGCAGGAAACTACGAGCAGTACTTC. The encoded protein is CASSQAGNYEQYF.

The chain has TRBV7-9 and TRBJ2-7, with 8 bases aligning to TRBD2. The CDR3 is 14 residues long. CDR1 is SEHNR and CDR2 is FQNEAQ in the germline V gene (reference sequence). V was clipped by 7 bases and J by 6 bases; unmatched bases: 11. The CDR3 loop is CASTFPGGGSEQYF. Here the CDR3 DNA reads TGTGCCAGCACCTTCCCCGGGGGGGGCTCCGAGCAGTACTTC.

The chain links TRBV2 to TRBJ2-7; a weak D match, TRBD2 (5 bases). Trimming stripped 0 bases from V and 3 bases from J, with 12 bases between. This CDR3 comprises 15 residues. The germline V gene has CDR1 SNHLY and CDR2 FYNNEI. The CDR3 region has the DNA TGTGCCAGCAGTGAAGCGGGAGCGTCTCGCTACGAGCAGTACTTC. It translates to CASSEAGASRYEQYF.

The V gene is TRBV4-3, the J gene TRBJ1-6; a possible D gene is TRBD1 (6 bases). V lost 1 base and J lost 0, with 16 bases in between. Germline CDR1 LGHNA, CDR2 YSLEER. The CDR3 is made up of 19 amino acids. The CDR3 reads CASSQGGGRASSYNSPLHF. The DNA of the CDR3 is TGCGCCAGCAGCCAAGGCGGGGGCAGGGCGAGCTCCTATAATTCACCCCTCCACTTT.

V is TRBV6-5 and J is TRBJ2-7, with 7 bases fitting TRBD2. The CDR3 has 15 residues. Germline V CDR1 and CDR2: MNHEY, SVGAGI. Trimming took 4 bases from V and 1 from J; bases not matched to a gene: 7. The CDR3 DNA reads TGTGCCAGCAGTTTAGCAGCGGGGAGGTCCTACGAGCAGTACTTC. Its protein is CASSLAAGRSYEQYF.

The DNA for the CDR3 is TGCGCCAGCAGCTTGGGCACTAGCGGGGGGATGGAGACCCAGTACTTC. This sequence encodes CASSLGTSGGMETQYF. The V call is TRBV5-1, the J call TRBJ2-5, with 12 bases lining up with TRBD2. The CDR3 contains 16 residues. CDR1 SGHRS and CDR2 YFSETQ come from the germline V gene. Trimming took 0 bases from V and 5 from J; bases not matched to a gene: 5. The full variable domain, in which reference TRBV5-1 and TRBJ2-5 provide the parts outside the CDR3, is KAGVTQTPRYLIKTRGQQVTLSCSPISGHRSVSWYQQTPGQGLQFLFEYFSETQRNKGNFPGRFSGRQFSNSRSEMNVSTLELGDSALYLCASSLGTSGGMETQYFGPGTRLLVL.